Listed here are 29 T cell receptor beta chains from one sample, sequenced in a study of response to subunit inactivated influenza vaccine. TCRdb reprocessed the RT-PCR reads with MiXCR, giving one entry per CDR3 protein. Of fewer than 600,000 distinct CDR3 sequences detected, 6% to 9% appear once; the ten largest clones hold approximately 14%. The source material was PBMCs from blood, sampled around 25 months after vaccination. These receptors were collected from a man between 45 and 75 years old who received an inactivated influenza vaccine.

This clonotype was seen a handful of times. CDR3 coding DNA: TGCGCCAGCAGCTTGGGCAGGACGGGAGAGCAGTACTTC. It yields the protein CASSLGRTGEQYF. The rearrangement uses TRBV5-1 and TRBJ2-7, with TRBD2 as a possible D gene (5 bases). CDR1 SGHRS and CDR2 YFSETQ come from the germline V gene. This CDR3 is built from 13 residues. V was shortened by 0 bases and J by 7 bases, with 11 bases between the two germline ends.

In its sample, this clonotype was seen a few times. The chain carries TRBV18 and TRBJ2-1, with no clear D. This CDR3 has 13 amino acids. Looked up from germline, CDR1 is KGHSH and CDR2 is LQKENI. Deletions cut 2 bases from V and 8 bases from J, with 10 bases between. CDR3 amino acids: CASSPKAADEQFF. CDR3 DNA sequence: TGTGCCAGCTCACCAAAGGCTGCGGATGAGCAGTTCTTC.

The J gene is TRBJ1-5, the V gene TRBV7-2; D ambiguous. Trimming took off 2 bases at V and 5 bases at J, with 7 bases between the two ends. The CDR3 runs to 13 residues. Germline values: CDR1 SGHTA, CDR2 FQGNSA. In DNA form, the CDR3 reads TGTGCCAGCAGCTTACAGTGGGATCAGCCCCAGCATTTT. It is translated as CASSLQWDQPQHF.

In its sample, this clonotype was seen a few times. The J gene is TRBJ1-1, the V gene TRBV29-1; the D is unclear. Germline V gene lookup returns CDR1 SQVTM and CDR2 ANQGSEA. The CDR3 is 12 residues long. V lost 3 bases and J lost 1, with 6 bases in between. The CDR3 loop is CSVEVRNTEAFF. Here the CDR3 DNA reads TGCAGCGTTGAGGTGAGGAACACTGAAGCTTTCTTT.

The table lists this clonotype with many counts. The chain has TRBV7-2 and TRBJ2-1; D not resolved. The V gene's germline CDR1 is SGHTA and CDR2 FQGNSA. V lost 5 bases to trimming and J lost 7 bases, with 18 bases between them. This CDR3 has 15 amino acids. This chain's CDR3 is CASSPGINWSNEQFF. CDR3 nucleotides: TGTGCCAGCAGCCCAGGAATCAACTGGTCGAATGAGCAGTTCTTC.

This clonotype was seen a handful of times. The V gene is TRBV10-3, the J gene TRBJ2-5, with TRBD1 as a possible D gene (6 bases). Germline CDR1 reads ENHRY; CDR2 reads SYGVKD. With 8 bases removed from V and 4 bases from J, the gap between germline ends came to 14 bases. This CDR3 has 13 amino acids. The CDR3 loop is CAIARGTGETQYF. CDR3 DNA sequence: TGTGCCATCGCAAGGGGGACGGGAGAGACCCAGTACTTC.

This CDR3 is CASSSGGRATGELFF. CDR3 nucleotide sequence: TGCGCCAGCAGCTCCGGGGGTCGGGCCACCGGGGAGCTGTTTTTT. The chain is built from TRBV5-1 and TRBJ2-2; D perhaps matches TRBD2 (6 bases). Germline CDR1 reads SGHRS; CDR2 reads YFSETQ. This CDR3 is built from 15 residues. V lost 3 bases, J lost 4 bases, and 13 bases lay in between.

In nucleotides, the CDR3 is TGTGCCAGCAGTTTTTTACTTGCGTCCCACAATGAGCAGTTCTTC. This sequence encodes CASSFLLASHNEQFF. The chain couples TRBV12-3 or TRBV12-4 to TRBJ2-1; D not certain. The CDR3 is made up of 15 amino acids. Trimming took off 3 bases at V and 5 bases at J, with 14 bases between the two ends.

In its sample, this clonotype was seen a few times. The chain combines TRBV6-1 with TRBJ1-5; D ambiguous. Germline V gene lookup returns CDR1 MNHNS and CDR2 SASEGT. This CDR3 region has 16 residues. With 5 bases removed from V and 0 bases from J, the gap between germline ends came to 14 bases. The CDR3 loop reads CASSNADGYSNQPQHF. The CDR3 DNA reads as TGTGCCAGCAGTAACGCGGACGGCTATAGCAATCAGCCCCAGCATTTT.

The chain employs TRBV19 and TRBJ2-1; D is ambiguous. The CDR3 extends over 15 amino acids. Trimming removed 5 bases at V and 4 bases at J, with 15 bases between. Germline assignment: CDR1 LNHDA and CDR2 SQIVND (reference sequence). The CDR3 region is CASSPKRDVYNEQFF. Written as DNA, the CDR3 is TGTGCCAGTAGTCCCAAAAGAGACGTGTACAATGAGCAGTTCTTC. Complete variable domain (other parts from reference TRBV19 and TRBJ2-1): DGGITQSPKYLFRKEGQNVTLSCEQNLNHDAMYWYRQDPGQGLRLIYYSQIVNDFQKGDIAEGYSVSREKKESFPLTVTSAQKNPTAFYLCASSPKRDVYNEQFFGPGTRLTVL.

This clonotype was seen a handful of times. The V call is TRBV20-1, the J call TRBJ2-5; D perhaps matches TRBD1 (5 bases). Germline V CDR1 and CDR2: DFQATT, SNEGSKA (reference sequence). Deletions cut 5 bases from V and 5 bases from J, with 15 bases between. This CDR3 has 13 residues. In DNA, the CDR3 is TGCAGTGCTGAGGTTGCAGGGTTGGAGACCCAGTACTTC. It yields the protein CSAEVAGLETQYF.

This clonotype came up many times. The gene calls are TRBV20-1 and TRBJ2-1, with TRBD1 matching over 12 bases. CDR1 and CDR2 from the germline V gene are DFQATT and SNEGSKA (reference sequence). V trimming: 0 bases; J trimming: 8 bases; junction bases outside the gene matches: 8. The CDR3 runs 16 residues. The CDR3 sequence is CSARDLTGTGGHEQFF. The CDR3 nucleotides read TGCAGTGCTAGAGATCTCACCGGGACAGGGGGCCATGAGCAGTTCTTC.

The table lists this clonotype with many counts. The chain has TRBV7-2 and TRBJ1-6; 7 bases match TRBD1. Germline V gene sequence: CDR1 SGHTA, CDR2 FQGNSA. There are 15 residues in the CDR3. V was pared by 5 bases and J by 9 bases, with 10 bases of the junction left unmatched. Here the CDR3 DNA reads TGTGCCAGCAGCGAACACAGGGGAATAGGTTCACCCCTCCACTTT. Translating it yields CASSEHRGIGSPLHF.

Many counts were recorded for this clonotype. This rearrangement joins TRBV12-3 or TRBV12-4 to TRBJ1-2; D unclear. The V end was cut by 6 bases, the J end by 0 bases, with 17 bases between. This CDR3 region has 16 residues. The CDR3 nucleotides are TGTGCCAGCAGGTCAGGCTCGGCAGTTTCTAACTATGGCTACACCTTC. It translates to CASRSGSAVSNYGYTF.

The genes are TRBV20-1 and TRBJ2-7, with a tentative D call TRBD2 (5 bases). The CDR3 is 14 amino acids. Looked up from germline, CDR1 is DFQATT and CDR2 is SNEGSKA (reference sequence). The V end lost 0 bases, the J end lost 2 bases, and 11 bases lay between the germline ends. CDR3 region: CSARDRLATYEQYF. CDR3 coding DNA: TGCAGTGCTAGAGATAGGCTAGCCACCTACGAGCAGTACTTC.

The chain couples TRBV7-8 to TRBJ2-2, with 9 bases fitting TRBD1. The CDR3 length is 15 residues. Germline assignment: CDR1 SGHVS and CDR2 FQNEAQ. The V and J ends lost 5 bases and 5 bases, in that order; junction bases with no gene match: 6. CDR3 in amino acids: CASSPGTGITGELFF. The CDR3 DNA follows: TGTGCCAGCAGCCCTGGGACAGGGATTACCGGGGAGCTGTTTTTT.

This clonotype was recorded many times. The chain links TRBV20-1 to TRBJ2-1; 12 bases align to TRBD2. The CDR3 has 16 residues. The trim removed 5 bases at V and 6 bases at J, leaving 11 bases unmatched. Per the germline V gene, CDR1 is DFQATT and CDR2 is SNEGSKA (reference sequence). For the CDR3, the DNA is TGCAGTGCTCCAGCGAGGGGACTAGCGGGTGTCAATGAGCAGTTCTTC. Translating it yields CSAPARGLAGVNEQFF.

This clonotype came up a few times. The gene calls are TRBV6-2 or TRBV6-3 and TRBJ2-7, with no clear D. Trimming removed 5 bases from V and 5 bases from J, with 19 bases in between. Germline-derived CDR1 and CDR2 are MNHEY and SVGEGT. The CDR3 totals 15 residues. The CDR3 bases are TGTGCCAGCAGTCTACGGCCGTGGTCCAGGAACGAGCAGTACTTC. It is translated as CASSLRPWSRNEQYF.

This chain uses TRBV11-2 with TRBJ1-5; D is ambiguous. The germline V gene has CDR1 SGHAT and CDR2 FQNNGV. CDR3 size: 15 residues. The V end was cut by 1 base, the J end by 1 base, with 8 bases between. CDR3 DNA: TGTGCCAGCAGCTTAGGGCTCGGCAGCAATCAGCCCCAGCATTTT. Translated, it gives CASSLGLGSNQPQHF.

J is TRBJ2-7 and V is TRBV18; tentatively, D is TRBD2 (6 bases). V gave up 3 bases and J gave up 4 bases, with 19 bases separating them. The CDR3 is 16 amino acids. CDR1 and CDR2 from the germline V gene are KGHSH and LQKENI. CDR3 in amino acids: CASSPSAGTSGYEQYF. The CDR3 nucleotides are TGTGCCAGCTCACCTAGTGCGGGGACGTCAGGTTACGAGCAGTACTTC.

This clonotype was counted between two and nine times. The genes are TRBV11-2 and TRBJ2-6; 7 nucleotides line up with TRBD1. Germline assignment: CDR1 SGHAT and CDR2 FQNNGV. The CDR3 loop spans 20 amino acids. J was trimmed by 0 bases and V by 5 bases; bases with no gene match: 16. The CDR3 spells CASSAKGFGTVISGANVLTF. The CDR3 DNA follows: TGTGCCAGCAGCGCCAAGGGTTTTGGGACAGTGATCTCTGGGGCCAACGTCCTGACTTTC. The full variable domain, with the rest looked up from reference TRBV11-2 and TRBJ2-6, is EAGVAQSPRYKIIEKRQSVAFWCNPISGHATLYWYQQILGQGPKLLIQFQNNGVVDDSQLPKDRFSAERLKGVDSTLKIQPAKLEDSAVYLCASSAKGFGTVISGANVLTFGAGSRLTVL.

This clonotype appeared many times. The V call is TRBV5-1, the J call TRBJ2-3, with D tentatively TRBD1 (6 bases). CDR1 and CDR2 from the germline V gene are SGHRS and YFSETQ. Trimming stripped 4 bases from V and 3 bases from J, with 12 bases between. The CDR3 loop spans 14 amino acids. The CDR3 nucleotides are TGCGCCAGCAGCCCAGGACAGAGAACAGATACGCAGTATTTT. Translating gives CASSPGQRTDTQYF.

The table lists this clonotype with many counts. The V and J genes are TRBV7-2 and TRBJ1-1, with 7 nucleotides matching TRBD1. V trimming: 5 bases; J trimming: 5 bases; junction bases outside the gene matches: 8. The CDR3 is made up of 14 amino acids. CDR1 is SGHTA and CDR2 is FQGNSA in the germline V gene. CDR3: CASSRRQGGTEAFF. CDR3 coding DNA: TGTGCCAGCAGCCGCCGACAGGGTGGAACTGAAGCTTTCTTT.

Here the CDR3 DNA reads TGTGCCAGCAGCCGACAGGGGGCTTATGGCGAGCAGTACTTC. It encodes CASSRQGAYGEQYF. This chain uses TRBV7-9 with TRBJ2-7; 10 bases agree with TRBD1. The junction had 7 bases not matched to a gene; V was cut back by 5 bases and J by 6 bases. Germline loops: CDR1 SEHNR, CDR2 FQNEAQ (reference sequence). The CDR3 length is 14 residues. Supplemented by reference TRBV7-9 and TRBJ2-7, the full variable domain reads DTGVSQNPRHKITKRGQNVTFRCDPISEHNRLYWYRQTLGQGPEFLTYFQNEAQLEKSRLLSDRFSAERPKGSFSTLEIQRTEQGDSAMYLCASSRQGAYGEQYFGPGTRLTVT.

This clonotype is medium-sized within its sample. The rearrangement uses TRBV12-3 or TRBV12-4 and TRBJ2-1, with a weak D call TRBD2 (6 bases). Trimming removed 4 bases from V and 6 bases from J, with 19 bases in between. The CDR3 spans 16 residues. CDR3 region: CASSSALRGNRNEQFF. As DNA, the CDR3 is TGTGCCAGCAGTTCGGCATTGCGCGGGAACCGCAATGAGCAGTTCTTC.

This clonotype was picked up many times. The limits of the CDR3 on the DNA are not certain, so only TCRdb's listed CDR3 is given. The V and J genes are TRBV6-1 and TRBJ1-1. A total of 13 residues make up the CDR3, ends included. CDR1 and CDR2 from the germline V gene are MNHNS and SASEGT. Here the CDR3 reads CASSTVFGSEAFF.

V is TRBV20-1 and J is TRBJ1-1, with D perhaps TRBD1 (5 bases). Looked up from germline, CDR1 is DFQATT and CDR2 is SNEGSKA (reference sequence). With 6 bases removed from V and 10 bases from J, the gap between germline ends came to 21 bases. The CDR3 is 13 amino acids. DNA of the CDR3: TGCAGTGCGGGCCAGGGTGTGGGCTGGGGAGCTTTCTTT. Translation gives CSAGQGVGWGAFF.

This clonotype was counted many times. V and J are TRBV20-1 and TRBJ2-5; 12 positions agree with TRBD2. This CDR3 is built from 16 residues. V gave up 3 bases and J gave up 4 bases; unmatched junction bases: 9. Germline loops: CDR1 DFQATT, CDR2 SNEGSKA (reference sequence). Here the CDR3 reads CSASGLAGSSGETQYF. As DNA, the CDR3 is TGCAGTGCTAGTGGACTAGCGGGATCTTCAGGAGAGACCCAGTACTTC.

In this sample, this clonotype turned up many times. The V gene is TRBV12-3 or TRBV12-4, the J gene TRBJ1-2; D possibly corresponds to TRBD1 (5 bases). This CDR3 has 15 residues. V lost 4 bases and J lost 1, with 13 bases in between. The CDR3: CASSSPGLLNYGYTF. CDR3 bases: TGTGCCAGCAGTTCCCCGGGACTCCTTAACTATGGCTACACCTTC.